The next 25 T cell receptor beta chains were all read from a single sample in a study of blood T cell repertoires in COVID-19. Libraries were prepared by immunoSEQ multiplex PCR; TCRdb keeps only in-frame clonotypes and omits some of them. The table records about 200,000 clones, around three quarters of them present only once. The sample comprised peripheral blood. These receptors all stem from a woman aged 70-85 years with acute or convalescent COVID-19.

V is TRBV28 and J is TRBJ2-7, with D maybe TRBD1 (6 bases). The CDR3 length is 15 residues. V was pared by 6 bases and J by 3 bases, with 18 bases between. Germline V gene data show CDR1 as MDHEN and CDR2 as SYDVKM. The CDR3 DNA reads as TGTGCCAGCAGAGCCCCCCCGGGCAGGGGCTACGAGCAGTACTTC. Protein sequence: CASRAPPGRGYEQYF.

The J gene is TRBJ2-1, the V gene TRBV18; 7 nucleotides align to TRBD1. CDR3 length equals 15 residues. CDR1 KGHSH and CDR2 LQKENI come from the germline V gene. V was pared by 3 bases and J by 9 bases, with 11 bases of the junction left unmatched. The CDR3 nucleotides read TGTGCCAGCTCACCCCCGGGACAGCCTTTCGGTGAGCAGTTCTTC. This codes for CASSPPGQPFGEQFF.

This clone was recorded only once. The chain employs TRBV3-1 (or the pseudogene TRBV3-2) and TRBJ1-6; TRBD1 might be the D (5 bases). V gave up 1 base and J gave up 7 bases, with 8 bases separating them. From germline, CDR1 is LGHDT and CDR2 YNNKEL (reference sequence). The CDR3 loop spans 14 amino acids. CDR3 sequence (DNA): TGTGCCAGCAGCCAAGGGACACGCAATTCACCCCTCCACTTT. As protein: CASSQGTRNSPLHF.

The rearrangement links TRBV10-3 to TRBJ1-3; possibly TRBD1 for D (5 bases). Germline V gene lookup returns CDR1 ENHRY and CDR2 SYGVKD. V was pared by 6 bases and J by 3 bases, with 15 bases between. The CDR3 contains 15 residues. CDR3 nucleotide sequence: TGTGCCATCAGCCAGGGTGACCTACTTGGAAACACCATATATTTT. Translating gives CAISQGDLLGNTIYF.

This clone was detected only once. The gene calls are TRBV6-1 and TRBJ1-3; a possible D gene is TRBD1 (5 bases). Per germline, CDR1 MNHNS and CDR2 SASEGT. This CDR3 is built from 15 residues. V was cut by 3 bases and J by 0 bases, with 9 bases left in between. The CDR3 region is CASSEGLNSGNTIYF. The CDR3 nucleotides read TGTGCCAGCAGTGAGGGACTGAACTCTGGAAACACCATATATTTT.

V and J are TRBV6-5 and TRBJ2-7; 9 bases are a match to TRBD1. The J segment lost 2 bases and the V segment lost 8 bases, leaving 10 bases of the junction unmatched. Germline V gives CDR1 MNHEY, CDR2 SVGAGI. The CDR3 has 15 amino acids. CDR3 in amino acids: CASRNRDRVPYEQYF. The DNA for the CDR3 is TGTGCCAGCCGGAACCGGGACAGGGTACCCTACGAGCAGTACTTC.

V usage is TRBV7-9 and J usage is TRBJ2-3; TRBD2 aligns across 8 bases. The ends lost 5 bases at V and 2 bases at J; junction bases unmatched: 6. Germline lookup yields CDR1 SEHNR and CDR2 FQNEAQ (reference sequence). This CDR3 spans 15 amino acids. This CDR3 is CASSPLAGVTDTQYF. The CDR3, as DNA: TGTGCCAGCAGCCCGCTAGCGGGTGTCACAGATACGCAGTATTTT.

The chain employs TRBV6-5 and TRBJ1-1; D call uncertain. Trimming pared 3 bases from V and 4 bases from J, leaving 12 bases between. Germline V gene lookup returns CDR1 MNHEY and CDR2 SVGAGI. The CDR3 has 14 residues. The CDR3 region has the DNA TGTGCCAGCAGTTATGTCGGCGAGGGCACTGAAGCTTTCTTT. It translates to CASSYVGEGTEAFF.

The chain carries TRBV19 and TRBJ1-4; 7 bases are shared with TRBD1. Germline CDR1 LNHDA, CDR2 SQIVND (reference sequence). Losses at the gene ends were 4 bases for V and 5 bases for J; bases not matched to a gene: 1. The CDR3 extends over 13 amino acids. The chain's CDR3 is CASSKQGNEKLFF. Written as DNA, the CDR3 is TGTGCCAGTAGTAAACAGGGGAATGAAAAACTGTTTTTT.

The chain recombines TRBV28 with TRBJ2-3; possible D gene TRBD2, 5 bases. The V and J ends lost 6 bases and 0 bases respectively, with 13 bases between them. Germline assignment: CDR1 MDHEN and CDR2 SYDVKM. This CDR3 spans 15 amino acids. The chain's CDR3 is CASSRERTSTDTQYF. The CDR3 coding sequence is TGTGCCAGCAGCCGAGAGCGGACTAGCACAGATACGCAGTATTTT.

This chain links TRBV19 with TRBJ2-1; tentative D call: TRBD2 (5 bases). Germline lookup yields CDR1 LNHDA and CDR2 SQIVND (reference sequence). The CDR3 is made up of 13 amino acids. Trimming pared 3 bases from V and 13 bases from J, leaving 16 bases between. Written as DNA, the CDR3 is TGTGCCAGTAGTATTGGACTCCTTAGCCTACAGTTCTTC. This sequence encodes CASSIGLLSLQFF.

This clone was observed a few times. The V and J genes are TRBV19 and TRBJ2-2; D perhaps matches TRBD2 (6 bases). CDR1 is LNHDA and CDR2 is SQIVND in the germline V gene (reference sequence). The CDR3 spans 15 residues. Trimming shortened V by 5 bases and J by 0 bases, and 10 bases separated the two germline ends. CDR3 DNA sequence: TGTGCCAGTAGTTTGACGGGAGCGAACACCGGGGAGCTGTTTTTT. Protein sequence: CASSLTGANTGELFF. Full variable domain (missing parts from reference TRBV19 and TRBJ2-2): DGGITQSPKYLFRKEGQNVTLSCEQNLNHDAMYWYRQDPGQGLRLIYYSQIVNDFQKGDIAEGYSVSREKKESFPLTVTSAQKNPTAFYLCASSLTGANTGELFFGEGSRLTVL.

The rearrangement links TRBV30 to TRBJ2-7; 11 nucleotides match TRBD2. Germline trimming cut 0 bases from V and 5 bases from J; bases unmatched to any gene: 12. This CDR3 has 17 residues. In germline, CDR1 is GTSNPN, CDR2 SVGIG (reference sequence). DNA of the CDR3: TGTGCCTGGAGTGTAACCCCCATAGCGGGAGGGGGCCACGAGCAGTACTTC. Amino acid sequence: CAWSVTPIAGGGHEQYF.

V and J are TRBV19 and TRBJ2-2; 13 nucleotides align to TRBD2. The CDR3 covers 16 residues. With V trimmed by 5 bases and J by 7 bases, 7 bases remained unmatched. The germline CDR1 and CDR2 sequences are LNHDA and SQIVND (reference sequence). This CDR3 is CASSPGTSGTGGELFF. CDR3 DNA sequence: TGTGCCAGTAGTCCGGGGACTAGCGGGACTGGCGGGGAGCTGTTTTTT. The full variable domain, in which reference TRBV19 and TRBJ2-2 provide the parts outside the CDR3, is DGGITQSPKYLFRKEGQNVTLSCEQNLNHDAMYWYRQDPGQGLRLIYYSQIVNDFQKGDIAEGYSVSREKKESFPLTVTSAQKNPTAFYLCASSPGTSGTGGELFFGEGSRLTVL.

The rearrangement uses TRBV18 and TRBJ2-7; TRBD2 matches 8 bases. Germline V gene sequence: CDR1 KGHSH, CDR2 LQKENI. This CDR3 spans 14 amino acids. The trim removed 4 bases at V and 2 bases at J, leaving 4 bases unmatched. The CDR3 reads CASSLLAEPYEQYF. The DNA for the CDR3 is TGTGCCAGCTCACTACTAGCGGAGCCCTACGAGCAGTACTTC.

The chain employs TRBV18 and TRBJ2-1; D perhaps matches TRBD1 (8 bases). The germline CDR1 and CDR2 sequences are KGHSH and LQKENI. The length of the CDR3 is 14 residues. Trimming stripped 2 bases from V and 10 bases from J, with 15 bases between. The DNA for the CDR3 is TGTGCCAGCTCACCAGGAGCGGGGACAGGAGAGCAGTTCTTC. This encodes CASSPGAGTGEQFF.

The chain links TRBV27 to TRBJ1-5; D unresolved. Trimming took 5 bases from V and 3 from J, leaving 14 bases between them. The CDR3 has 15 amino acids. Germline-derived CDR1 and CDR2 are MNHEY and SMNVEV (reference sequence). The CDR3 reads CASSKQQYPNQPQHF. CDR3 sequence (DNA): TGTGCCAGCAGTAAGCAACAGTACCCCAATCAGCCCCAGCATTTT.

The chain joins TRBV27 to TRBJ2-1; 12 bases agree with TRBD1. CDR1 is MNHEY, CDR2 SMNVEV, per germline (reference sequence). The trim removed 5 bases at V and 8 bases at J, leaving 7 bases unmatched. The CDR3 spans 15 residues. CDR3 DNA sequence: TGTGCCAGCAGTATAACCGGGACAGGGGGCTATGAGCAGTTCTTC. Translation gives CASSITGTGGYEQFF.

This sequence joins TRBV14 and TRBJ1-2; 11 bases line up with TRBD1. CDR3 length equals 15 residues. Germline CDR1 SGHDN, CDR2 FVKESK. V lost 4 bases, J lost 3 bases, and 4 bases stayed unmatched. The CDR3, as DNA: TGTGCCAGCAGCCTCTGGACAGGGGGCGACTATGGCTACACCTTC. Residues: CASSLWTGGDYGYTF.

This CDR3 reads CASSPGTGTNEKLFF. DNA for the CDR3: TGTGCCAGCAGCCCCGGGACAGGGACTAATGAAAAACTGTTTTTT. The chain combines TRBV9 with TRBJ1-4; 9 bases are shared with TRBD1. Germline CDR1 and CDR2: SGDLS and YYNGEE. This CDR3 is 15 amino acids long. V lost 4 bases and J lost 2; bases outside the gene matches: 3. Full variable domain (missing parts from reference TRBV9 and TRBJ1-4): DSGVTQTPKHLITATGQRVTLRCSPRSGDLSVYWYQQSLDQGLQFLIQYYNGEERAKGNILERFSAQQFPDLHSELNLSSLELGDSALYFCASSPGTGTNEKLFFGSGTQLSVL.

This clone was detected only once. The rearrangement uses TRBV6-5 and TRBJ2-7; D is undetermined. V was pared by 2 bases and J by 2 bases, with 10 bases between. CDR1 is MNHEY and CDR2 is SVGAGI in the germline V gene. This CDR3 region has 14 residues. CDR3 protein: CASSYDALPYEQYF. The DNA for the CDR3 is TGTGCCAGCAGTTACGATGCGTTGCCCTACGAGCAGTACTTC.

The chain recombines TRBV19 with TRBJ2-1; 9 bases map to TRBD2. Trimming removed 3 bases from V and 3 bases from J; junction bases left unmatched: 12. Germline-derived CDR1 and CDR2 are LNHDA and SQIVND (reference sequence). The CDR3 totals 18 residues. CDR3 sequence reads: CASSMRREGRQNYNEQFF. CDR3 sequence (DNA): TGTGCCAGTAGTATGAGGCGGGAGGGCCGACAAAACTACAATGAGCAGTTCTTC.

The rearrangement links TRBV29-1 to TRBJ2-1, with a weak D call TRBD2 (5 bases). V was pared by 6 bases and J by 5 bases, with 17 bases between. In germline, CDR1 is SQVTM, CDR2 ANQGSEA. CDR3 length: 14 amino acids. Written as DNA, the CDR3 is TGCAGCGTAGGCTCCGGAGGAAAGAACAATGAGCAGTTCTTC. It codes for CSVGSGGKNNEQFF.

The genes are TRBV28 and TRBJ1-4; 10 nucleotides align to TRBD1. CDR1 is MDHEN, CDR2 SYDVKM, per germline. This CDR3 is built from 17 residues. The ends lost 1 base at V and 6 bases at J; junction bases unmatched: 8. This CDR3 reads CASSLFGTGERYEKLFF. The CDR3 nucleotides read TGTGCCAGCAGTTTATTTGGGACAGGGGAGCGGTATGAAAAACTGTTTTTT. Full variable domain (remainder filled in from reference TRBV28 and TRBJ1-4): DVKVTQSSRYLVKRTGEKVFLECVQDMDHENMFWYRQDPGLGLRLIYFSYDVKMKEKGDIPEGYSVSREKKERFSLILESASTNQTSMYLCASSLFGTGERYEKLFFGSGTQLSVL.

This chain connects TRBV19 to TRBJ1-4, with D possibly TRBD1 on 5 matching bases. This CDR3 has 16 residues. Trimming removed 1 base at V and 6 bases at J, with 15 bases between. The germline V gene encodes CDR1 LNHDA and CDR2 SQIVND (reference sequence). The CDR3 is CASSIGGGHGDEKLFF. The CDR3, as DNA: TGTGCCAGTAGTATAGGGGGTGGACACGGCGATGAAAAACTGTTTTTT.